This T cell receptor (beta chain) appears in the sequencing data of a study of human T cells and chemical hapten exposure. The study's findings and limits: TCRs above 1 in 1000 frequency did not change with DPC sensitization.

Individual cDNA molecules in this library carried unique molecular identifiers. TCRdb reprocessed the RACE reads with MiXCR, giving one entry per CDR3 protein. In the table there are a few hundred thousand distinct CDR3 sequences, around 5% of which are singletons. The time point was: pre-sensitization, week 0. Treatment described: therapeutic diphenylcyclopropenone sensitization with weekly scalp DPC. Regarding this clonotype: The antigen remains unidentified.

This CDR3 region has 13 residues. Germline values: CDR1 DFQATT, CDR2 SNEGSKA (reference sequence). The V segment lost 3 bases and the J segment 5 bases; nucleotides outside the gene matches: 1. The source of this sequence is a young woman with alopecia areata. Some clones in this sample may be carry-over from other donors' samples. The sample was whole blood, taken in connection with sensitization to the hapten diphenylcyclopropenone (DPC). The chain has TRBV20-1 and TRBJ1-1; 12 nucleotides line up with TRBD1. Here the CDR3 reads CSARGQGATEAFF. DNA for the CDR3: TGCAGTGCTAGGGGACAGGGGGCGACTGAAGCTTTCTTT.